A selection of T cell receptor beta chains follows, all from one sample in a study of T cells after yellow fever vaccination. TCRdb analysed the 5' RACE reads with MiXCR anew, one entry per CDR3 protein. The sample records hundreds of thousands of distinct CDR3 sequences, more than 5.5% being singletons. The specimen comprised PBMCs, sampled 5 days after the yellow fever booster vaccination. The source of these receptors is a man aged 25 to 40 who received the YFV17D yellow fever vaccine. Both conserved end residues are part of each CDR3. Fields, in order: V gene, J gene, CDR3 protein.

v_call: TRBV7-2
j_call: TRBJ2-3
cdr3_aa: CASSPRHTDTQYF

v_call: TRBV7-2
j_call: TRBJ1-5
cdr3_aa: CASSLGWAQPNQPQHF

v_call: TRBV5-6
j_call: TRBJ2-1
cdr3_aa: CASSLGWWEGAYNEQFF

v_call: TRBV18
j_call: TRBJ1-1
cdr3_aa: CASSPIANTEAFF

v_call: TRBV7-9
j_call: TRBJ2-5
cdr3_aa: CASSGTAQETQYF

v_call: TRBV12-3/TRBV12-4
j_call: TRBJ1-1
cdr3_aa: CASSLDRVTEAFF

v_call: TRBV7-9
j_call: TRBJ1-2
cdr3_aa: CASSLEARGRGYTF

v_call: TRBV6-5
j_call: TRBJ2-1
cdr3_aa: CASSYSPSGYNEQFF

v_call: TRBV20-1
j_call: TRBJ2-7
cdr3_aa: CSARDPAYSSYEQYF

v_call: TRBV19
j_call: TRBJ2-7
cdr3_aa: CASSPLPLAGGSSYEQYF

v_call: TRBV30
j_call: TRBJ1-5
cdr3_aa: CAWSRGRGGQPQHF

v_call: TRBV20-1
j_call: TRBJ2-3
cdr3_aa: CSASVGLEFFQYF

v_call: TRBV7-2
j_call: TRBJ1-3
cdr3_aa: CASSFSTGNTIYF

v_call: TRBV21-1
j_call: TRBJ2-2
cdr3_aa: CASKGCGELFF

v_call: TRBV14
j_call: TRBJ2-1
cdr3_aa: CASSQGDASGYNEQFF

v_call: TRBV6-4
j_call: TRBJ2-3
cdr3_aa: CASSLDREDTQYF

v_call: TRBV5-1
j_call: TRBJ2-1
cdr3_aa: CASSFNGQGTSEQFF

v_call: TRBV20-1
j_call: TRBJ2-7
cdr3_aa: CSASDGEYEQYF

v_call: TRBV20-1
j_call: TRBJ2-3
cdr3_aa: CSGIAGSTDTQYF

v_call: TRBV18
j_call: TRBJ1-1
cdr3_aa: CASSPYTTFEAFF

v_call: TRBV29-1
j_call: TRBJ2-1
cdr3_aa: CSATVWDSFQFF

v_call: TRBV7-2
j_call: TRBJ2-7
cdr3_aa: CASSFDGTSPREQYF